These 32 T cell receptor beta chains came from one sample sequenced in a study of regulatory T cells in long-lasting Graves disease. Combining iRepertoire HTBI primers with Arm-PCR of CDR3 regions, the authors built TCR beta libraries. MiXCR, applied by TCRdb to the multiplex PCR reads, yields one record per CDR3 protein. This sample has about 440,000 distinct CDR3 sequences, with under 15% found just once. Time point described: newly diagnosed GD, antithyroid drugs for less than 3 months. Generation of the TCR library employed RNA extracted from PBMCs. This sample also belongs to another study, concerning T cells in Graves' hyperthyroidism and ophthalmopathy.

The source was peripheral blood mononuclear cells (PBMCs), collected at new diagnosis, from a patient treated with antithyroid drugs. Receptors originate from a woman in her twenties or thirties with Graves disease.

This clonotype was seen ten or more times. This rearrangement joins TRBV27 to TRBJ2-3, with D tentatively TRBD1 (5 bases). The ends were cut back, 5 bases at V and 4 bases at J, with 16 bases in the middle. The CDR3 length is 15 residues. Germline loops: CDR1 MNHEY, CDR2 SMNVEV (reference sequence). CDR3 residues: CASSLLPGISDTQYF. The CDR3 coding sequence is TGTGCCAGCAGTCTCTTACCAGGGATTTCAGATACGCAGTATTTT.

This clonotype was observed at least ten times. The chain recombines TRBV10-1 with TRBJ2-1, with 10 bases that match TRBD2. Per the germline V gene, CDR1 is WNHNN and CDR2 is SYGVQD (reference sequence). The CDR3 is made up of 14 amino acids. V lost 0 bases and J lost 15; bases outside the gene matches: 8. CDR3 in DNA: TGCGCCAGCAGTGAGTCGAGGCTAGCGGGAGATCTGTTCTTC. Translating gives CASSESRLAGDLFF.

This clonotype was picked up many times. J is TRBJ2-3 and V is TRBV11-2; a weak D match, TRBD2 (6 bases). Trimming took off 5 bases at V and 3 bases at J, with 21 bases between the two ends. The CDR3 length is 17 residues. CDR1 and CDR2 (germline): SGHAT, FQNNGV. The CDR3 protein is CASSPVGSLFLTDTQYF. For the CDR3, the DNA is TGTGCCAGCAGCCCGGTCGGGAGTTTATTCTTAACAGATACGCAGTATTTT.

The rearrangement joins TRBV6-1 to TRBJ2-2, with 11 bases fitting TRBD2. Germline V lookup: CDR1 MNHNS, CDR2 SASEGT. V dropped 7 bases and J dropped 4; count of bases not matched to a gene: 14. This CDR3 is 18 amino acids long. CDR3 sequence (DNA): TGTGCCAGCACCCGGGCCCTAACTAGCGGGAGTGCCACCGGGGAGCTGTTTTTT. It specifies CASTRALTSGSATGELFF.

The V call is TRBV18, the J call TRBJ1-5; tentative D call: TRBD1 (5 bases). This CDR3 has 13 residues. V lost 4 bases to trimming and J lost 5 bases, with 9 bases between them. Germline loops: CDR1 KGHSH, CDR2 LQKENI. CDR3 bases: TGTGCCAGCTCACAATTGGGGGATCAGCCCCAGCATTTT. Translating gives CASSQLGDQPQHF.

This clonotype was detected ten times or more. The rearrangement uses TRBV6-1 and TRBJ2-2, with 7 bases identical to TRBD2. Germline values: CDR1 MNHNS, CDR2 SASEGT. J gave up 0 bases and V 1 base, and 5 bases lay outside the gene matches. The CDR3 runs 17 residues. CDR3 bases: TGTGCCAGCAGTGAAGTGGCCAGCGGGGCGAACACCGGGGAGCTGTTTTTT. It codes for CASSEVASGANTGELFF.

On this clonotype itself: It may be a read error: a sequence one base away is much more abundant. The chain carries TRBV11-2 and TRBJ2-2; weak D call: TRBD2 (7 bases). The germline CDR1 and CDR2 sequences are SGHAT and FQNNGV. This CDR3 spans 14 amino acids. CDR3 in amino acids: CASSLAGDTGELSF. CDR3 nucleotide sequence: TGTGCCAGCAGCCTCGCGGGGGACACCGGGGAGCTGTCTTTT.

V gene TRBV6-2 or TRBV6-3 combines with J gene TRBJ2-5; 8 nucleotides align to TRBD2. This CDR3 spans 14 amino acids. Germline CDR1 and CDR2: MNHEY and SVGEGT. J was trimmed by 5 bases and V by 6 bases; bases with no gene match: 8. The CDR3 here is CASRYSGIGETQYF. As DNA, the CDR3 is TGTGCCAGCAGATATAGCGGGATAGGGGAGACCCAGTACTTC.

The rearrangement links TRBV7-6 to TRBJ1-1; the D is unclear. The CDR3 extends over 15 amino acids. Between the trimmed V and J ends, which lost 5 bases and 3 bases, there was a span of 16 bases. Germline CDR1 SGHVS, CDR2 FNYEAQ. The CDR3 nucleotides are TGTGCCAGCAGCCCCGACCTAGGCCGCGACACTGAAGCTTTCTTT. This encodes CASSPDLGRDTEAFF.

This clonotype was seen many times. It may be a read error: a sequence one base away is much more abundant. This sequence joins TRBV11-2 and TRBJ1-2; no reliable D call. The CDR3 has 12 residues. Trimming took 3 bases from V and 3 from J, leaving 5 bases between them. The germline CDR1 and CDR2 sequences are SGHAT and FQNNGV. The CDR3 here is CASSFGDYGYTF. Written as DNA, the CDR3 is TGTGCCAGCAGCTTTGGGGACTATGGCTACACCTTC.

Many counts were recorded for this clonotype. The chain has TRBV5-6 and TRBJ2-1, with 7 positions matching TRBD2. This CDR3 is built from 14 residues. Per germline, CDR1 SGHDT and CDR2 YYEEEE. The ends lost 4 bases at V and 7 bases at J; junction bases unmatched: 8. CDR3 loop: CASSRGGPGNEQFF. Here the CDR3 DNA reads TGTGCCAGCAGCCGGGGAGGGCCGGGAAATGAGCAGTTCTTC.

This clonotype was detected many times. The rearrangement uses TRBV5-4 and TRBJ2-7; 10 bases align to TRBD1. Germline trimming cut 4 bases from V and 3 bases from J; bases unmatched to any gene: 7. This CDR3 contains 15 residues. The germline gives CDR1 SGHNT, CDR2 YYREEE (reference sequence). This CDR3 is CASSLSGTGDYEQYF. CDR3 DNA: TGTGCCAGCAGCCTGTCCGGGACAGGGGACTACGAGCAGTACTTC. The whole variable domain, filled in from reference TRBV5-4 and TRBJ2-7, reads ETGVTQSPTHLIKTRGQQVTLRCSSQSGHNTVSWYQQALGQGPQFIFQYYREEENGRGNFPPRFSGLQFPNYSSELNVNALELDDSALYLCASSLSGTGDYEQYFGPGTRLTVT.

J is TRBJ2-7 and V is TRBV6-2 or TRBV6-3; D may correspond to TRBD1 or TRBD2 (5 bases each). The CDR3 runs to 17 residues. With 2 bases removed from V and 0 bases from J, the gap between germline ends came to 17 bases. Germline CDR1 and CDR2: MNHEY and SVGEGT. The CDR3 here is CASSYPSRGPISYEQYF. CDR3 DNA: TGTGCCAGCAGTTACCCGTCGAGGGGACCGATCTCCTACGAGCAGTACTTC.

This clonotype was seen many times. This chain uses TRBV2 with TRBJ2-1; 9 bases are shared with TRBD2. The germline CDR1 and CDR2 sequences are SNHLY and FYNNEI. This CDR3 spans 12 amino acids. V was clipped by 9 bases and J by 7 bases; unmatched bases: 4. The CDR3 DNA is TGTGCCAGTAGCGGGAGCGCGAATGAGCAGTTCTTC. Translated, it gives CASSGSANEQFF.

The chain recombines TRBV30 with TRBJ2-7; D is possibly TRBD2 (5 bases). Germline V gene data show CDR1 as GTSNPN and CDR2 as SVGIG (reference sequence). The CDR3 has 15 amino acids. Trimming shortened V by 0 bases and J by 3 bases, and 15 bases separated the two germline ends. The CDR3 loop is CAWSVGGGIDYEQYF. CDR3 DNA sequence: TGTGCCTGGAGTGTGGGTGGAGGAATCGACTACGAGCAGTACTTC. Together with reference TRBV30 and TRBJ2-7, the CDR3 gives the full variable domain: SQTIHQWPATLVQPVGSPLSLECTVEGTSNPNLYWYRQAAGRGLQLLFYSVGIGQISSEVPQNLSASRPQDRQFILSSKKLLLSDSGFYLCAWSVGGGIDYEQYFGPGTRLTVT.

This clonotype was seen repeatedly, ten times or more. The chain couples TRBV5-1 to TRBJ2-7; D remains ambiguous. Germline CDR1 SGHRS, CDR2 YFSETQ. The CDR3 loop spans 15 amino acids. V lost 0 bases to trimming and J lost 3 bases, with 13 bases between them. The CDR3 DNA is TGCGCCAGCAGCTTGGGCCAGGCCGCGCGCTACGAGCAGTACTTC. It codes for CASSLGQAARYEQYF.

The chain has TRBV29-1 and TRBJ2-7; D remains ambiguous. Per germline, CDR1 SQVTM and CDR2 ANQGSEA. V shed 4 bases and J shed 6 bases, with 16 bases lying between them. The CDR3 totals 13 residues. CDR3 nucleotide sequence: TGCAGCGTTGCCGGCAGGATGATATCCGAGCAGTACTTC. It translates to CSVAGRMISEQYF.

Many counts were recorded for this clonotype. V gene TRBV20-1 combines with J gene TRBJ2-1, with D tentatively TRBD1 (5 bases). The CDR3 is 14 amino acids. With 6 bases removed from V and 0 bases from J, the gap between germline ends came to 12 bases. In germline, CDR1 is DFQATT, CDR2 SNEGSKA (reference sequence). The CDR3 region is CSAYDSSSYNEQFF. The CDR3 coding sequence is TGCAGTGCGTACGACAGTAGCTCCTACAATGAGCAGTTCTTC.

This clonotype has at least ten counts. The chain is built from TRBV3-1 and TRBJ2-3; 7 bases line up with TRBD2. The V gene's germline CDR1 is LGHDT and CDR2 YNNKEL (reference sequence). There are 16 residues in the CDR3. Trimming cost V 4 bases and J 2 bases; bases outside gene matches: 9. In DNA form, the CDR3 reads TGTGCCAGCAGCCCTGACCCAGCGGGGTTCACAGATACGCAGTATTTT. Protein product: CASSPDPAGFTDTQYF.

CDR3 DNA: TGTGCCAGCACTTCTAGCGGTTTCAATGAGCAGTTCTTC. It is translated as CASTSSGFNEQFF. The chain employs TRBV12-3 or TRBV12-4 and TRBJ2-1; 7 bases match TRBD2. The CDR3 totals 13 residues. V shed 7 bases and J 6 bases; nucleotides not matched to a gene: 6.

This chain uses TRBV19 with TRBJ2-2, with D perhaps TRBD1 (5 bases). V was cut by 3 bases and J by 3 bases, with 11 bases left in between. The germline gives CDR1 LNHDA, CDR2 SQIVND (reference sequence). This CDR3 is 15 amino acids long. The CDR3 reads CASSMVRQYTGELFF. CDR3 bases: TGTGCCAGTAGTATGGTGAGACAGTACACCGGGGAGCTGTTTTTT. The full variable domain, completed using reference TRBV19 and TRBJ2-2, is DGGITQSPKYLFRKEGQNVTLSCEQNLNHDAMYWYRQDPGQGLRLIYYSQIVNDFQKGDIAEGYSVSREKKESFPLTVTSAQKNPTAFYLCASSMVRQYTGELFFGEGSRLTVL.

The sample holds many counts of this clonotype. The CDR3 DNA follows: TGTGCCAGCAGTCGAAGACAGGGCCTTAATCAGCCCCAGCATTTT. Translation: CASSRRQGLNQPQHF. V and J are TRBV12-3 or TRBV12-4 and TRBJ1-5, with 7 bases aligning to TRBD1. The V gene end was trimmed by 5 bases and the J gene end by 4 bases; junction bases not matched to a gene: 8. The CDR3 length is 15 residues.

In its sample, this clonotype was seen many times. This rearrangement joins TRBV2 to TRBJ2-1, with no clear D. Germline V gives CDR1 SNHLY, CDR2 FYNNEI. The CDR3 consists of 13 residues. CDR3 loop: CATGLNSYNEQFF. CDR3 nucleotide sequence: TGTGCAACCGGGCTTAACTCCTACAATGAGCAGTTCTTC. Full variable domain (outside the CDR3, taken from reference TRBV2 and TRBJ2-1): EPEVTQTPSHQVTQMGQEVILRCVPISNHLYFYWYRQILGQKVEFLVSFYNNEISEKSEIFDDQFSVERPDGSNFTLKIRSTKLEDSAMYFCATGLNSYNEQFFGPGTRLTVL.

This clonotype was seen at least ten times. The CDR3, as DNA: TGTGCCAGCGAGCGGGAGGGGGACTACAATGAGCAGTTCTTC. This encodes CASEREGDYNEQFF. The chain employs TRBV25-1 and TRBJ2-1, with 10 nucleotides matching TRBD2. In germline, CDR1 is MGHDK, CDR2 SYGVNS. V was clipped by 8 bases and J by 3 bases; unmatched bases: 4. This CDR3 is built from 14 residues.

This clonotype was seen many times. This chain joins TRBV10-2 and TRBJ2-3; either TRBD1 or TRBD2 may supply D (5 bases each). V shed 0 bases and J shed 2 bases, with 15 bases lying between them. The CDR3 is made up of 17 amino acids. CDR1 and CDR2 from the germline V gene are WSHSY and SAAADI. The DNA for the CDR3 is TGCGCCAGCAGTGAGTCGGGACCTTACCATCTCACAGATACGCAGTATTTT. This encodes CASSESGPYHLTDTQYF.

At least ten counts were recorded for this clonotype. The chain links TRBV10-3 to TRBJ1-1; TRBD1 matches 10 bases. Germline values: CDR1 ENHRY, CDR2 SYGVKD. V shed 2 bases and J 3 bases; nucleotides not matched to a gene: 6. The CDR3 consists of 16 residues. CDR3 in DNA: TGTGCCATCAGTGAGGCGAGACAGGGGGCGGACACTGAAGCTTTCTTT. Translating it yields CAISEARQGADTEAFF.

The rearrangement joins TRBV7-9 to TRBJ2-3, with 7 bases aligning to TRBD2. The end of the DNA aligns better with TRBJ2-5, so the J call may be wrong. CDR3 length: 14 residues. Germline CDR1 reads SEHNR; CDR2 reads FQNEAQ (reference sequence). The CDR3 DNA reads as TGTGCCAGCAGCTCTAGGGAGGGAGGGGAGACCCAGTACTTC. Translated, it gives CASSSREGGETQYF.

This clonotype was detected only a few times. This chain uses TRBV29-1 with TRBJ2-6, with TRBD1 matching 7 bases. The CDR3 totals 16 residues. With 4 bases clipped from V and 0 bases from J, the junction kept 6 bases outside the gene matches. Germline V CDR1 and CDR2: SQVTM, ANQGSEA. As DNA, the CDR3 is TGCAGCGTTGCGGGGACAGACCTCTCTGGGGCCAACGTCCTGACTTTC. It yields the protein CSVAGTDLSGANVLTF.

This clonotype occurred many times. The gene calls are TRBV6-1 and TRBJ1-2; TRBD1 matches at 10 bases. Germline V lookup: CDR1 MNHNS, CDR2 SASEGT. Trimming at V came to 6 bases and at J to 4 bases, leaving 2 bases not matched to a gene. The CDR3 has 13 amino acids. DNA of the CDR3: TGTGCCAGCAGCAGGGACAGGGGCTATGGCTACACCTTC. It encodes CASSRDRGYGYTF.

The V and J genes are TRBV28 and TRBJ2-5, with 8 bases matching TRBD1. Germline lookup yields CDR1 MDHEN and CDR2 SYDVKM. There are 16 residues in the CDR3. Germline trimming cut 5 bases from V and 2 bases from J; bases unmatched to any gene: 10. This chain's CDR3 is CASSPGRGPTQETQYF. The CDR3 DNA sequence: TGTGCCAGCAGTCCGGGCAGGGGGCCGACGCAAGAGACCCAGTACTTC. Combining the CDR3 with reference TRBV28 and TRBJ2-5 gives the whole variable domain DVKVTQSSRYLVKRTGEKVFLECVQDMDHENMFWYRQDPGLGLRLIYFSYDVKMKEKGDIPEGYSVSREKKERFSLILESASTNQTSMYLCASSPGRGPTQETQYFGPGTRLLVL.

Many counts were recorded for this clonotype. The chain carries TRBV20-1 and TRBJ2-3, with 7 bases fitting TRBD2. Trimming at V came to 3 bases and at J to 9 bases, leaving 18 bases not matched to a gene. The CDR3 runs to 16 residues. Germline V CDR1 and CDR2: DFQATT, SNEGSKA (reference sequence). CDR3 sequence (DNA): TGCAGTGCTAGTCTCCCCCACTTATCCGGACTAGGCACGCAGTATTTT. This encodes CSASLPHLSGLGTQYF.

This clonotype was recorded at least ten times. The chain joins TRBV15 to TRBJ1-2, with TRBD1 identical over 9 bases. This CDR3 has 17 residues. In germline, CDR1 is LNHNV, CDR2 YYDKDF (reference sequence). J lost 6 bases, V lost 0 bases, and 11 bases had no gene match. The CDR3 nucleotides are TGTGCCACCAGCAGAGATCAGGTTGGACAGGGGTCGCATGGCTACACCTTC. This gives the protein CATSRDQVGQGSHGYTF.